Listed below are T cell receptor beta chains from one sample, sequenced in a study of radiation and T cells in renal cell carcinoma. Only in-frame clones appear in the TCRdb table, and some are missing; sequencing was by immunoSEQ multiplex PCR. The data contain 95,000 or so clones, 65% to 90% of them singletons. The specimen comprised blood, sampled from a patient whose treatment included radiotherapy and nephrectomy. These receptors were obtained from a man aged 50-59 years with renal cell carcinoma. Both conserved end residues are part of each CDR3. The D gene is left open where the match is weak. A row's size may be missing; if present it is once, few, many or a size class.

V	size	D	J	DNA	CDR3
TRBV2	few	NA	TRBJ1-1	TGTGCCAGCAGTGAAGTTAACACTGAAGCTTTCTTT	CASSEVNTEAFF
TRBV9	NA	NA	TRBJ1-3	TGTGCCAGCAGCACCCACGGACAAGCCTCTGGAAACACCATATATTTT	CASSTHGQASGNTIYF
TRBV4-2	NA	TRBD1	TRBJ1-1	TGTGCCAGCAGCCAAGCGGGACAGGGAAACACTGAAGCTTTCTTT	CASSQAGQGNTEAFF
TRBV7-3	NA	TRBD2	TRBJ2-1	TGTGCCAGCAGCTCGCTAGCGGGGTACAATGAGCAGTTCTTC	CASSSLAGYNEQFF
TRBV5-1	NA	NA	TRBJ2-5	TGCGCCAGCAGCTTGGAAATCCAAGAGACCCAGTACTTC	CASSLEIQETQYF
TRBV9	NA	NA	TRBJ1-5	TGTGCCAGCAGCGCCTCTAGCTGTTCACAGCATTTT	CASSASSCSQHF
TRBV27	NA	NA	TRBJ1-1	TGTGCCAGCAGTTTCCTACATAACACTGAAGCTTTCTTT	CASSFLHNTEAFF
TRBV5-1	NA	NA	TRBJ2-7	TGCGCCAGCAGCTTGCGTTCGCAGGGTGTCCACGAGCAGTACTTC	CASSLRSQGVHEQYF
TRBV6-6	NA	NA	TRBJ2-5	TGTGCCAGCCAAAGAGCGATCCAAGAGACCCAGTACTTC	CASQRAIQETQYF
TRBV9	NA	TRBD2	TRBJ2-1	TGTGCTTCCACTCCCGCGGGACTAGCTCCTGAGCAGTTCTTC	CASTPAGLAPEQFF
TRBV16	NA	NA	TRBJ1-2	TGTGCCAGCAGCCAGAGCAGGGGAGACTATGGCTACACCTTC	CASSQSRGDYGYTF
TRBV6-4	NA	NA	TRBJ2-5	TGTGCCAGCAGTGTCCTATCGCACCCCCGGGGCCAACAAGAGACCCAGTACTTC	CASSVLSHPRGQQETQYF
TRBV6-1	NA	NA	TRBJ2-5	TGTGCCAGCTCCGGGACAAGGTACTTC	CASSGTRYF
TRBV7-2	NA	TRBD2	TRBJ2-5	TGTGCCAGCAGCGGGTTCGGACTAGCGGGAGGTTGGGAGACCCAGTACTTC	CASSGFGLAGGWETQYF
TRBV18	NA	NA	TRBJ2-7	TGTGCCAGCTCCCCCCGAGGGAAGGTGGGTTCCTACGAGCAGTACTTC	CASSPRGKVGSYEQYF
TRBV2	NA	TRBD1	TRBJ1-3	TGTGCCAGCAGCCCGGGACAGGTGATGATCTCTGGAAACACCATATATTTT	CASSPGQVMISGNTIYF
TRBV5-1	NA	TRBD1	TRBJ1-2	TGCGCCAGCAGCTCGGGACAGCTCTATGGCTACACCTTC	CASSSGQLYGYTF
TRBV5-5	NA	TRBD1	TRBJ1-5	TGTGCCAGCAGCCCGGGACAGCAGATCTATAGCAATCAGCCCCAGCATTTT	CASSPGQQIYSNQPQHF
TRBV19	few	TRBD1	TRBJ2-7	TGTGCCAGTAGTAAAGCCCTTCGGGACAGGTCCTACGAGCAGTACTTC	CASSKALRDRSYEQYF
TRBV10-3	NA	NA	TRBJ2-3	TGTGCCATCAGTGAAGGGGGGCGTATGGGCACAGATACGCAGTATTTT	CAISEGGRMGTDTQYF
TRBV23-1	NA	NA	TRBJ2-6	TGCGCCAGCAGTCAAGGGTGTCAGACTGGGGCCAACGTCCTGACTTTC	CASSQGCQTGANVLTF
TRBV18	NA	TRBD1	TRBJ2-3	TGTGCCAGCTCACCCGGGACAGCCGCAGATACGCAGTATTTT	CASSPGTAADTQYF
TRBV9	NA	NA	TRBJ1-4	TGTGCCAGCAGCGCTGGACTCACTCTGGAAAAACTGTTTTTT	CASSAGLTLEKLFF
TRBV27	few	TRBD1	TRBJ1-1	TGTGCCAGCAGTGCGGGACAGGGTAAGTGGGTCACTGAAGCTTTCTTT	CASSAGQGKWVTEAFF
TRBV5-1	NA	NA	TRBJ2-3	TGCGCCAGCAGCTGGGTGGAGGCGCGGGATACGCAGTATTTT	CASSWVEARDTQYF
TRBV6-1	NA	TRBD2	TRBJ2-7	TGTGCCAGCAGTGAGGGTGTAGCGGGGGGGTCCTACGAGCAGTACTTC	CASSEGVAGGSYEQYF
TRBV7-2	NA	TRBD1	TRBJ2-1	TGTGCCAGCAGCTTAGGTCGGGACAGGGAGCAGTTCTTC	CASSLGRDREQFF
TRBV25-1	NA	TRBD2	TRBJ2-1	TGTGCCAGCAGTGAAGGGGGGGGCTACAATGAGCAGTTCTTC	CASSEGGGYNEQFF
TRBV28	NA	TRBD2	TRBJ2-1	TGTGCCAGCAGTCCCTGGGGGACTAGAGACAATGAGCAGTTCTTC	CASSPWGTRDNEQFF
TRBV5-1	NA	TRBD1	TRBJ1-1	TGCGCCAGCAGCTTGTGGAGGGGGCAAGAAGCTTTCTTT	CASSLWRGQEAFF
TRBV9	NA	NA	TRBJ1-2	TGTGCCAGCAGCCCCAGGCCGAGGGCAGAAGTGGCTAACTATGGCTACACCTTC	CASSPRPRAEVANYGYTF
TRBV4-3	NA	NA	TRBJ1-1	TGCGCCAGCAGCCCTGGGCCAGCGAACACTGAAGCTTTCTTT	CASSPGPANTEAFF
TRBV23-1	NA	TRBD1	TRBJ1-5	TGCGCCAGCAGTCAAACGACAGGGGGCGCAGGGGTATTTCAGCCCCAGCATTTT	CASSQTTGGAGVFQPQHF
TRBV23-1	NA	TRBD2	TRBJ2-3	TGCGCCAGCAGTCAGGAGCGGGAGAGCGCAGATACGCAGTATTTT	CASSQERESADTQYF
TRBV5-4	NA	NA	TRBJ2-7	TGTGCCAGCAGCCAAGGAGGTCCCGGGGACACCACCGGTTACGAGCAGTACTTC	CASSQGGPGDTTGYEQYF
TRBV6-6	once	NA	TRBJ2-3	TGTGCCAGCAGTCCGATCGGCACAGATACGCAGTATTTT	CASSPIGTDTQYF
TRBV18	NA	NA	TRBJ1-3	TGTGCCAGCTCAACAACCGGGACGGGCTCTGGAAACACCATATATTTT	CASSTTGTGSGNTIYF
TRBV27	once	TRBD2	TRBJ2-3	TGTGCCAGCAGTTTCGGGACTAGCGGCACAGATACGCAGTATTTT	CASSFGTSGTDTQYF
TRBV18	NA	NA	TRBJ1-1	TGTGCCAGCTCACTCGGAGGTGAAGCTGAAGCTTTCTTT	CASSLGGEAEAFF
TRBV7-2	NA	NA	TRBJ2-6	TGTGCCAGCAGCTTAGGGTCAGGAGCTGGGGCCAACGTCCTGACTTTC	CASSLGSGAGANVLTF
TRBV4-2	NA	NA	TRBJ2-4	TGTGCCAGCAGCCAAGACTCGGACAGCTTAGGGAACATTCAGTACTTC	CASSQDSDSLGNIQYF
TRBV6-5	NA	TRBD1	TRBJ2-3	TGTGCCAGCAGCCTCGGACTAACAGGGGGCGATACGCAGTATTTT	CASSLGLTGGDTQYF
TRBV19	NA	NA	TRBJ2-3	TGTGCCAGTAGTGTTACGGGGGAGGTAGATACGCAGTATTTT	CASSVTGEVDTQYF
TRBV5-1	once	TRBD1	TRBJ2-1	TGCGCCAGCAGCTTGGCTGTCCAGGGGGCGTCGAATGAGCAGTTCTTC	CASSLAVQGASNEQFF
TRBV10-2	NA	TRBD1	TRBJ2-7	TGCGCCAGCAGTGAGGCGGGACAGGGCTACGAGCAGTACTTC	CASSEAGQGYEQYF
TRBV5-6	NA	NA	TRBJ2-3	TGTGCCAGCAGCTTCGTGGGATTAGAGGGAGATACGCAGTATTTT	CASSFVGLEGDTQYF
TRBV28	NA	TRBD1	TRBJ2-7	TGTGCCAGCAGTCCAGGGGGCCGGTACGAGCAGTACTTC	CASSPGGRYEQYF
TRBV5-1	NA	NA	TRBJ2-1	TGCGCCAGCAGCCAACGACCAGCTTCCTACAATGAGCAGTTCTTC	CASSQRPASYNEQFF
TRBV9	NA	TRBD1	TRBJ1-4	TGTGCCAGCAGCGTCACAGGGGGTCCTAATGAAAAACTGTTTTTT	CASSVTGGPNEKLFF
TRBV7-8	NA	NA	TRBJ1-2	TGTGCCAGCAGCTTAGGGGACTATGGCTACACCTTC	CASSLGDYGYTF
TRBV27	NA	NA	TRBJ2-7	TGTGCCAGCAGTTTATCTGGCGGATTATCCTACGAGCAGTACTTC	CASSLSGGLSYEQYF
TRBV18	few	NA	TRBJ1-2	TGTGCCAGCTCACTTGCGGCAGGGACCTATGGCTACACCTTC	CASSLAAGTYGYTF
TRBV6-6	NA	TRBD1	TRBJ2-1	TGTGCCAGCAGTGGAACGGACAGGGCGTACAATGAGCAGTTCTTC	CASSGTDRAYNEQFF
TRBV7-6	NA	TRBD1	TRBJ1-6	TGTGCCAGCAGCTTAGGAGATCGGGGACAGGGGGCGTCGCGGTCACCCCTCCACTTT	CASSLGDRGQGASRSPLHF
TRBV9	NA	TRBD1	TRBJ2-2	TGTGCCAGCAGCGTAGCTTCCGGGACAGGGAAGGTAGGCGGGGAGCTGTTTTTT	CASSVASGTGKVGGELFF
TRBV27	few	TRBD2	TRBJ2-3	TGTGCCAGCAGTTTCGGGGGGGGAGGCACAGATACGCAGTATTTT	CASSFGGGGTDTQYF
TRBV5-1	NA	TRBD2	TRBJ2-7	TGCGCCAGCAGCGCAAGCACGGGACTAGCGGCCTACGAGCAGTACTTC	CASSASTGLAAYEQYF
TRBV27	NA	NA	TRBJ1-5	TGTGCCAGCAGTGTCGATAATTATCAGCCCCAGCATTTT	CASSVDNYQPQHF
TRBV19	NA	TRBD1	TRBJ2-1	TGTGCCAGTAGTGTCCGGGACAGGGGTAGCAATGAGCAGTTCTTC	CASSVRDRGSNEQFF
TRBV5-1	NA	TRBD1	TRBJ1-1	TGCGCCAGCAGCTTGGCCCCGGGACAGGATTACACTGAAGCTTTCTTT	CASSLAPGQDYTEAFF